The clone carrying this TCR beta chain was seen just once. The target antigen is unknown. This record comes from a study of T cell responses to AZD1222 COVID-19 vaccine. Study-level findings and limits: Among the donors, most were white British and more were female, and clonal diversity was possibly underestimated.

Germline V gives CDR1 SGDLS, CDR2 YYNGEE. The junction had 7 bases not matched to a gene; V was cut back by 3 bases and J by 9 bases. This CDR3 spans 15 amino acids. Libraries were prepared by immunoSEQ multiplex PCR; TCRdb keeps only in-frame clonotypes and omits some of them. The sample lists 110,000 to 150,000 clones, approximately 92% seen once, with over 1.5% in the top ten. The rearrangement joins TRBV9 to TRBJ1-6; 9 bases are shared with TRBD1. The material sequenced was peripheral blood, taken on day 0 of AZD1222 vaccination. The clonotype comes from an adult in good health. The CDR3: CASSDRTGGGSPLHF. CDR3 DNA sequence: TGTGCCAGCAGCGACAGAACAGGGGGCGGTTCACCCCTCCACTTT.